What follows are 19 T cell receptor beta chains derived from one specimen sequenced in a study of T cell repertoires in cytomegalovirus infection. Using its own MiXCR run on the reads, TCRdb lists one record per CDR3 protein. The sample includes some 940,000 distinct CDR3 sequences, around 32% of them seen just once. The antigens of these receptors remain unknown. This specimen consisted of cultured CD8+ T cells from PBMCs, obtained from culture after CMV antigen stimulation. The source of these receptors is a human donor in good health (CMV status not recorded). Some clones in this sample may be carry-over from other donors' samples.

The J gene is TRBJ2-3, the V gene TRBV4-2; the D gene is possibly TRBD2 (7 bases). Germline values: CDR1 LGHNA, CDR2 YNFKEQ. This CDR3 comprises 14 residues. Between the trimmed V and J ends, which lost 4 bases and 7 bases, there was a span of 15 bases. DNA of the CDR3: TGTGCCAGCAGCCCAGGCCGGGGGGCGAATACGCAGTATTTT. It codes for CASSPGRGANTQYF.

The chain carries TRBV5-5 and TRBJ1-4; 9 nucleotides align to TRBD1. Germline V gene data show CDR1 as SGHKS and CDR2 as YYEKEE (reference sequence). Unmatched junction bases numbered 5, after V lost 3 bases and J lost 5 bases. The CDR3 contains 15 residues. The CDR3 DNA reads TGTGCCAGCAGCTCTGAGACAGGGGGGAATGAAAAACTGTTTTTT. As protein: CASSSETGGNEKLFF.

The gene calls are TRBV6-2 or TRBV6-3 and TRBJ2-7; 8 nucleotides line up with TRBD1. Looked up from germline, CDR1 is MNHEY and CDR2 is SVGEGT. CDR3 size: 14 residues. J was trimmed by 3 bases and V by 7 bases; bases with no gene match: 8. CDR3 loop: CASTQGARYYEQYV. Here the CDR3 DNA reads TGTGCCAGCACTCAGGGGGCACGCTACTACGAGCAGTACGTC.

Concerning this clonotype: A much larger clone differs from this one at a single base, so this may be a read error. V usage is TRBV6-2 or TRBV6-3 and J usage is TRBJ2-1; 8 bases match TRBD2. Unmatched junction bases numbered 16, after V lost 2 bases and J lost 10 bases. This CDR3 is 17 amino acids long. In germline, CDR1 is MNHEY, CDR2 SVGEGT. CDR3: CASSYPPGLVGREEQFF. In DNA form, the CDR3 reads TGTGCCAGCAGTTACCCTCCGGGACTAGTGGGGAGGGAAGAGCAGTTCTTC.

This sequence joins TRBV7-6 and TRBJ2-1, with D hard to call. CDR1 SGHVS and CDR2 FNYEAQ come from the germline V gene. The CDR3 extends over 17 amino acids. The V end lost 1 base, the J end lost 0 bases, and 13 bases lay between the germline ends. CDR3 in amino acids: CASSLGLATYSYNEQFF. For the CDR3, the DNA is TGTGCCAGCAGCTTAGGTCTCGCTACCTACTCCTACAATGAGCAGTTCTTC.

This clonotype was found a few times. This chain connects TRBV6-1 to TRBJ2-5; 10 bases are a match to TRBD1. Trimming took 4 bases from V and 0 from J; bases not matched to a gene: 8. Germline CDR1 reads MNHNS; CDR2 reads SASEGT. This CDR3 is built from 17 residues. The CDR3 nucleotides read TGTGCCAGCAGTGGCCGGGACAGGGGACGGTACCAAGAGACCCAGTACTTC. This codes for CASSGRDRGRYQETQYF.

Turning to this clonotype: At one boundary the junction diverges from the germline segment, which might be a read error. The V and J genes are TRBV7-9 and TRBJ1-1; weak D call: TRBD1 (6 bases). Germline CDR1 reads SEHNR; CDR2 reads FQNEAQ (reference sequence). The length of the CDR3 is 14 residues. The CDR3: CANSLAARGTEAFF. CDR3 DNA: TGTGCCAACAGCTTAGCGGCCAGGGGAACTGAAGCTTTCTTT. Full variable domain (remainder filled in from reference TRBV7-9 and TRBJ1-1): DTGVSQNPRHKITKRGQNVTFRCDPISEHNRLYWYRQTLGQGPEFLTYFQNEAQLEKSRLLSDRFSAERPKGSFSTLEIQRTEQGDSAMYLCANSLAARGTEAFFGQGTRLTVV.

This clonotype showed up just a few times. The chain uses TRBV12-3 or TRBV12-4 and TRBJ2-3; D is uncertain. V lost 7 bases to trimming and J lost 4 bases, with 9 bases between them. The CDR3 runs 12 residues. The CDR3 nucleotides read TGTGCCAGCACCAAAGGGCCAGATACGCAGTATTTT. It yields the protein CASTKGPDTQYF.

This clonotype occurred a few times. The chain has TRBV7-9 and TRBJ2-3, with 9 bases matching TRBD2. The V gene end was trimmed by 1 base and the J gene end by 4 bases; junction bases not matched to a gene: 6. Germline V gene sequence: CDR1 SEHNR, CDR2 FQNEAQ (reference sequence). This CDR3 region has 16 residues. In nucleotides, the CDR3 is TGTGCCAGCAGCTTAGGGAGCGGGGGGAGGCCAGATACGCAGTATTTT. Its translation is CASSLGSGGRPDTQYF.

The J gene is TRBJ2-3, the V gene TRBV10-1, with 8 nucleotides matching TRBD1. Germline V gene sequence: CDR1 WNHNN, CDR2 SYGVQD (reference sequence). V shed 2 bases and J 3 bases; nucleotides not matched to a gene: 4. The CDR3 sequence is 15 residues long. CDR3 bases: TGCGCCAGCAGTGAGGGCGACAGGGGAACAGATACGCAGTATTTT. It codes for CASSEGDRGTDTQYF.

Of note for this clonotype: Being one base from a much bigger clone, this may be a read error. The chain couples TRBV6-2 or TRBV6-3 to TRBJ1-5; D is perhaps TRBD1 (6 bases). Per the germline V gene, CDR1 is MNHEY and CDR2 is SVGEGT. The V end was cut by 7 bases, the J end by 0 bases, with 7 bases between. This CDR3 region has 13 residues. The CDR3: CASMDSSNQPQHF. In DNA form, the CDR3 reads TGTGCCAGCATGGACAGTAGCAATCAGCCCCAGCATTTT.

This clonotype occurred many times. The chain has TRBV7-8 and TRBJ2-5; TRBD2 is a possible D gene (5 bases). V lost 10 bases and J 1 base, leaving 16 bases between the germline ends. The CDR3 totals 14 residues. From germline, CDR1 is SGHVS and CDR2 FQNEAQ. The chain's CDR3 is CATHLGGFQETQYF. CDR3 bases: TGTGCCACCCATTTAGGAGGCTTCCAAGAGACCCAGTACTTC.

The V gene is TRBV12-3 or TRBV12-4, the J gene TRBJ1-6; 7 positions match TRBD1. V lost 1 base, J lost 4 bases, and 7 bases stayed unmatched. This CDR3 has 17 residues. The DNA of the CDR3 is TGTGCCAGCAGTTTAGGCCCCGGACAGGATTATAATTCACCCCTCCACTTT. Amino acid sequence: CASSLGPGQDYNSPLHF.

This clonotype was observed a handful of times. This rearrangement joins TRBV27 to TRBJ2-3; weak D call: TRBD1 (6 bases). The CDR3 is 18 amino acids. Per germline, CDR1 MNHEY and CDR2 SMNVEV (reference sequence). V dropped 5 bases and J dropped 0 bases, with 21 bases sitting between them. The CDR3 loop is CASSPDGTGTLSTDTQYF. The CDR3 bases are TGTGCCAGCAGTCCCGACGGAACAGGGACCCTTAGCACAGATACGCAGTATTTT.

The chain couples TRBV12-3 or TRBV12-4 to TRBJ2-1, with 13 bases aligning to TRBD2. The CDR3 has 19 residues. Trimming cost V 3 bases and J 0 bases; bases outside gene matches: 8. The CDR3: CASSFLTSGGPSSYNEQFF. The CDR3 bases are TGTGCCAGCAGTTTCCTGACTAGCGGGGGGCCCAGCTCCTACAATGAGCAGTTCTTC.

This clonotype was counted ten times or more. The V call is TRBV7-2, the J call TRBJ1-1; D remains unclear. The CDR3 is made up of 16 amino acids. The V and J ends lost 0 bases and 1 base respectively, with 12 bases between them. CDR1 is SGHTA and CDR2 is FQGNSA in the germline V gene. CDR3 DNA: TGTGCCAGCAGCTTAGCCCCAACAAGAGCGAACACTGAAGCTTTCTTT. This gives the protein CASSLAPTRANTEAFF.

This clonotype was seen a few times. DNA of the CDR3: TGTGCCAGCAGTGACAGGGGATCTGGAAACACCATATATTTT. Its translation is CASSDRGSGNTIYF. V usage is TRBV25-1 and J usage is TRBJ1-3, with D perhaps TRBD1 (6 bases). The CDR3 has 14 amino acids. Per the germline V gene, CDR1 is MGHDK and CDR2 is SYGVNS. Trimming shortened V by 3 bases and J by 1 base, and 7 bases separated the two germline ends.

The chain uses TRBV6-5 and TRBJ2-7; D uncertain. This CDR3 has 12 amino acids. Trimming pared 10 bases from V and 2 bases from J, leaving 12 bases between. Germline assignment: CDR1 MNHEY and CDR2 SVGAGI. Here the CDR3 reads CATNRSPYEQYF. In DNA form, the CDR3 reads TGTGCCACAAACCGGTCCCCCTACGAGCAGTACTTC.

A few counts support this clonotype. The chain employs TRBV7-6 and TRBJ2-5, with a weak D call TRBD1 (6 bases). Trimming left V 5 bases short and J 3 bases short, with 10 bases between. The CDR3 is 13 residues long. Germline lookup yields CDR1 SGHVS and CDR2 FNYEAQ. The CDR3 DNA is TGTGCCAGCAGCACAGGGTGGGAAGAGACCCAGTACTTC. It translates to CASSTGWEETQYF.